A selection of T cell receptor beta chains follows, all from one sample in a study of cytomegalovirus exposure and HLA in healthy donors. TCRdb keeps only in-frame clones here, not all; method: immunoSEQ multiplex PCR. The sample data list around 150,000 clones. Input material: PBMCs. These receptors came from a man in his forties in good health and CMV-seronegative. Both conserved end residues are part of each CDR3. Fields, in order: V gene, D gene, J gene, CDR3 DNA, CDR3 protein. D genes are given only for firm matches.

V: TRBV27
D: .
J: TRBJ2-5
DNA: TGTGCCAGCAGTTTATCAGGCGGTTGGGAAGAGACCCAGTACTTC
CDR3: CASSLSGGWEETQYF

V: TRBV2
D: .
J: TRBJ2-1
DNA: TGTGCCAGCAGTGAAAGGGGCGGCGCCTCCTACAATGAGCAGTTCTTC
CDR3: CASSERGGASYNEQFF

V: TRBV13
D: TRBD1
J: TRBJ2-7
DNA: TGTGCCAGCAGCTTAATCTTGGGGACAGGGGTGCACGAGCAGTACTTC
CDR3: CASSLILGTGVHEQYF

V: TRBV6-1
D: TRBD1
J: TRBJ1-6
DNA: TGTGCCAGCAGTACGGGACAGGGGGCGAATTCACCCCTCCACTTT
CDR3: CASSTGQGANSPLHF

V: TRBV11-2
D: .
J: TRBJ2-2
DNA: TGTGCCAGCAGCTTGAGTCCAGGGCGTAACGCCGGGGAGCTGTTTTTT
CDR3: CASSLSPGRNAGELFF

V: TRBV7-2
D: .
J: TRBJ2-5
DNA: TGTGCCAGCAGGAACACGGAGACCCAGTACTTC
CDR3: CASRNTETQYF

V: TRBV5-1
D: TRBD1
J: TRBJ1-2
DNA: TGCGCCAGCAGCTTTCAGGGGGATAACTATGGCTACACCTTC
CDR3: CASSFQGDNYGYTF

V: TRBV25-1
D: TRBD1
J: TRBJ1-2
DNA: TGTGCCAGCAGTGCACAGGGGTACTATGGCTACACCTTC
CDR3: CASSAQGYYGYTF

V: TRBV27
D: TRBD2
J: TRBJ2-1
DNA: TGTGCCAGCAGGCCTCGGGGGGGCAATGAGCAGTTCTTC
CDR3: CASRPRGGNEQFF

V: TRBV27
D: .
J: TRBJ1-4
DNA: TGTGCCAGCAGTTTTCGAGGGGGGGCAACTAATGAAAAACTGTTTTTT
CDR3: CASSFRGGATNEKLFF

V: TRBV11-3
D: .
J: TRBJ2-3
DNA: TGTGCCAGCAGCTTGACAGTGGCAGATACGCAGTATTTT
CDR3: CASSLTVADTQYF

V: TRBV28
D: TRBD1
J: TRBJ1-4
DNA: TGTGCCAGCCAGGGGGCGAGGGGAACTAATGAAAAACTGTTTTTT
CDR3: CASQGARGTNEKLFF

V: TRBV11-3
D: TRBD2
J: TRBJ2-1
DNA: TGTGCCAGCAGCCGCCGAACTAGCGGGGATTTATCCTCCTACAATGAGCAGTTCTTC
CDR3: CASSRRTSGDLSSYNEQFF

V: TRBV7-8
D: TRBD2
J: TRBJ2-1
DNA: TGTGCCAGCAGCTTAGCGGGAGCGGGGGGGCAATACAATGAGCAGTTCTTC
CDR3: CASSLAGAGGQYNEQFF

V: TRBV19
D: .
J: TRBJ2-2
DNA: TGTGCCAGTAGTATTTTCAGGGGGGACACCGGGGAGCTGTTTTTT
CDR3: CASSIFRGDTGELFF

V: TRBV7-9
D: TRBD1
J: TRBJ1-6
DNA: TGTGCCAGCAGCTTAGCGGCTTCCCCGGGACAGTCCAATTCACCCCTCCACTTT
CDR3: CASSLAASPGQSNSPLHF

V: TRBV4-1
D: .
J: TRBJ2-7
DNA: TGCGCCAGCAGCCAAGACAGGGTGGGCCACGAGCAGTACTTC
CDR3: CASSQDRVGHEQYF

V: TRBV28
D: .
J: TRBJ1-2
DNA: TGTGCCAGCAGAGAGGGACATCTAGGCTACACCTTC
CDR3: CASREGHLGYTF

V: TRBV5-1
D: .
J: TRBJ1-4
DNA: TGCGCCAGCAGCCCGGGGTTCCGGAGCGGGACTAATGAAAAACTGTTTTTT
CDR3: CASSPGFRSGTNEKLFF

V: TRBV7-9
D: TRBD1
J: TRBJ1-2
DNA: TGTGCCAGCAGCGTACAGGGGGCGGGTAACTATGGCTACACCTTC
CDR3: CASSVQGAGNYGYTF

V: TRBV27
D: TRBD1
J: TRBJ1-2
DNA: TGTGCCAGCAGTTGGGACAGGCGGTATGGCTACACCTTC
CDR3: CASSWDRRYGYTF

V: TRBV7-2
D: .
J: TRBJ2-1
DNA: TGTGCCAGCAGCTTAGACAGGTACAATGAGCAGTTCTTC
CDR3: CASSLDRYNEQFF

V: TRBV4-3
D: .
J: TRBJ2-2
DNA: TGCGCCAGCAGCCAAGAACACAGGCTCGGGGAGCTGTTTTTT
CDR3: CASSQEHRLGELFF

V: TRBV9
D: .
J: TRBJ1-3
DNA: TGTGCCAGCAGCGTAGGTGGTGCGGCTACTGGAAACACCATATATTTT
CDR3: CASSVGGAATGNTIYF

V: TRBV15
D: .
J: TRBJ1-3
DNA: TGTGCCACCAGCAGAGAGAAGGGGCTTAGGTCTATCTCTGGAAACACCATATATTTT
CDR3: CATSREKGLRSISGNTIYF

V: TRBV11-1
D: .
J: TRBJ2-7
DNA: TGTGCCAGCAGCCTGACAGGTACCACCTCCTACGAGCAGTACTTC
CDR3: CASSLTGTTSYEQYF

V: TRBV7-2
D: TRBD1
J: TRBJ1-1
DNA: TGTGCCAGCAGCTCCGGGACAGGGGGCACTGAAGCTTTCTTT
CDR3: CASSSGTGGTEAFF

V: TRBV20-1
D: TRBD1
J: TRBJ1-1
DNA: TGCAGTGCTGTCCCGGGACAGAAAGCTTTCTTT
CDR3: CSAVPGQKAFF

V: TRBV9
D: .
J: TRBJ2-3
DNA: TGTGCCAGCAGCGTGGCTGCGGGCCTCACAGATACGCAGTATTTT
CDR3: CASSVAAGLTDTQYF

V: TRBV29-1
D: .
J: TRBJ2-7
DNA: TGCAGCGTAGGACAGCCAAGAAATCTCTACGAGCAGTACTTC
CDR3: CSVGQPRNLYEQYF

V: TRBV25-1
D: TRBD1
J: TRBJ2-4
DNA: TGTGCCAGCAGTGGGGGACAGCTACATAACATTCAGTACTTC
CDR3: CASSGGQLHNIQYF

V: TRBV2
D: .
J: TRBJ2-7
DNA: TGTGCCAGCAGTTCCACAGGGACCTACGAGCAGTACTTC
CDR3: CASSSTGTYEQYF

V: TRBV11-2
D: TRBD1
J: TRBJ1-5
DNA: TGTGCCAGCAGTCACGGACAGGCAGGGCAGCCCCAGCATTTT
CDR3: CASSHGQAGQPQHF

V: TRBV18
D: TRBD2
J: TRBJ2-3
DNA: TGTGCCAGCTCACCAATCGGACTAGCGGGGGGTAGCACAGATACGCAGTATTTT
CDR3: CASSPIGLAGGSTDTQYF

V: TRBV10-3
D: TRBD2
J: TRBJ2-5
DNA: TGTGCCATCCCCGGGACATCCGTAGCGGGGGGGCGAGAGACCCAGTACTTC
CDR3: CAIPGTSVAGGRETQYF

V: TRBV18
D: TRBD2
J: TRBJ2-3
DNA: TGTGCCAGCTCACCTACTCGACTAGCGGGGGTCACAGATACGCAGTATTTT
CDR3: CASSPTRLAGVTDTQYF

V: TRBV9
D: TRBD1
J: TRBJ2-7
DNA: TGTGCCAGCAGCGTAGGGACAGGGAGCTCCTACGAGCAGTACTTC
CDR3: CASSVGTGSSYEQYF

V: TRBV9
D: TRBD2
J: TRBJ2-1
DNA: TGTGCCAGCAGCGTAGCTTTGCGGGGGGCCTCAAATGAGCAGTTCTTC
CDR3: CASSVALRGASNEQFF

V: TRBV7-9
D: TRBD1
J: TRBJ2-3
DNA: TGTGCCAGCAGATCAACAGGGGGCGCCGCAGATACGCAGTATTTT
CDR3: CASRSTGGAADTQYF

V: TRBV7-2
D: TRBD1
J: TRBJ2-7
DNA: TGTGCCAGCAGCTTAGAGGCCGGACAGGACGAGCAGTACTTC
CDR3: CASSLEAGQDEQYF

V: TRBV5-6
D: .
J: TRBJ2-7
DNA: TGTGCCAGCAGCCCAGGGCCAGGCTGGCGGTACTTC
CDR3: CASSPGPGWRYF

V: TRBV28
D: TRBD2
J: TRBJ2-3
DNA: TGTGCCAGCAGTTTAGAGGCGGGGGGGGCACTAGATACGCAGTATTTT
CDR3: CASSLEAGGALDTQYF

V: TRBV18
D: .
J: TRBJ1-5
DNA: TGTGCCAGCTCACCAGTTAAGGCAGGGCAGCCCCAGCATTTT
CDR3: CASSPVKAGQPQHF

V: TRBV19
D: .
J: TRBJ1-1
DNA: TGTGCCAGTAGGGCGGCAGGGGCTCCGAACACTGAAGCTTTCTTT
CDR3: CASRAAGAPNTEAFF

V: TRBV6-6
D: .
J: TRBJ1-2
DNA: TGTGCCAGCAGCCCCGCCGGGAACTATGGCTACACCTTC
CDR3: CASSPAGNYGYTF

V: TRBV7-2
D: .
J: TRBJ1-6
DNA: TGTGCCAGCAGCTTACCCGGGAATAAACCCCTCCACTTT
CDR3: CASSLPGNKPLHF

V: TRBV5-1
D: .
J: TRBJ1-5
DNA: TGCGCCAGCAGCTTGGCAGGGGTCAATCAGCCCCAGCATTTT
CDR3: CASSLAGVNQPQHF

V: TRBV27
D: .
J: TRBJ1-6
DNA: TGTGCCAGCAGTTTATCCTACCCTGACAGGCGGAGGTCCTATAATTCACCCCTCCACTTT
CDR3: CASSLSYPDRRRSYNSPLHF

V: TRBV13
D: .
J: TRBJ1-1
DNA: TGTGCCAGCAGCTTAAAAGCGGGGGTGAACACTGAAGCTTTCTTT
CDR3: CASSLKAGVNTEAFF

V: TRBV7-2
D: TRBD2
J: TRBJ2-5
DNA: TGTGCCAGCAGCATAGGGACTAGCGGGGGGGAGGGGGAGACCCAGTACTTC
CDR3: CASSIGTSGGEGETQYF

V: TRBV13
D: TRBD1
J: TRBJ2-7
DNA: TGTGCCAGCAGCGAACAAAGGACAGGGGAGTTTCGCCACGAGCAGTACTTC
CDR3: CASSEQRTGEFRHEQYF

V: TRBV11-2
D: .
J: TRBJ1-1
DNA: TGTGCCAGCAGCTTACGCCATCCGACAGGCCACACTGAAGCTTTCTTT
CDR3: CASSLRHPTGHTEAFF

V: TRBV10-1
D: .
J: TRBJ2-7
DNA: TGCGCCAGCAGTGAGGGCCGCGAGCAGTACTTC
CDR3: CASSEGREQYF

V: TRBV6-1
D: TRBD1
J: TRBJ2-7
DNA: TGTGCCAGCAGTGAAGTTGGACAGGGGGCCTACGAGCAGTACTTC
CDR3: CASSEVGQGAYEQYF

V: TRBV9
D: .
J: TRBJ1-4
DNA: TGTGCCAGCAGCGCAGGGGTTCTAGGTGAAAAACTGTTTTTT
CDR3: CASSAGVLGEKLFF